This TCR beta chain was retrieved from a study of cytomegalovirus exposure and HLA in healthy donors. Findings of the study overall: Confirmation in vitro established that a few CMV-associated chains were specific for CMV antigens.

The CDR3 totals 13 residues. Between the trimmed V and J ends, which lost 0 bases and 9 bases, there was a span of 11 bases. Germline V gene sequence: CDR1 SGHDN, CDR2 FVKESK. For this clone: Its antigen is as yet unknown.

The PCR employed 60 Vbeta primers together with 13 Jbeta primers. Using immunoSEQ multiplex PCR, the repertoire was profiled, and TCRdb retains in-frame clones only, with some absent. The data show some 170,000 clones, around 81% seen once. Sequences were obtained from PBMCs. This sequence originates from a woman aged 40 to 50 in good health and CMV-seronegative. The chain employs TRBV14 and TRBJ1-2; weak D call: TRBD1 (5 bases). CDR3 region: CASSQDRAGRYTF. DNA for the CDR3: TGTGCCAGCAGCCAAGACAGGGCGGGGCGCTACACCTTC.